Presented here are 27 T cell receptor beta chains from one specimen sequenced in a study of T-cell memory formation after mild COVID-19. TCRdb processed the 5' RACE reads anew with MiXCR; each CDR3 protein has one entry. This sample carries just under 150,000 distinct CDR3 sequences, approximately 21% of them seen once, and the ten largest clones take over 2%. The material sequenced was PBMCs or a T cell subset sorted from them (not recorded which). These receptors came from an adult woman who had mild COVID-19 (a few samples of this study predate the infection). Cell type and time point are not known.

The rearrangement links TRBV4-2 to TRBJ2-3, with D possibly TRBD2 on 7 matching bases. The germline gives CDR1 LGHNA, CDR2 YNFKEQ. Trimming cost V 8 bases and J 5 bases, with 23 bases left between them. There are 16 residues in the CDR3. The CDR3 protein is CASRQGGRASRDTQYF. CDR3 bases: TGTGCCAGCCGACAAGGGGGGAGGGCCTCGAGAGATACGCAGTATTTT.

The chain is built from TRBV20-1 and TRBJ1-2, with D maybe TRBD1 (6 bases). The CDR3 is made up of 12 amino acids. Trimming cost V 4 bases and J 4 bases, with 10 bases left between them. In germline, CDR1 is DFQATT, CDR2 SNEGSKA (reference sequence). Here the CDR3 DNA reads TGCAGTGCTACGAGGGGGGGCTATGGCTACACCTTC. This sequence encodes CSATRGGYGYTF.

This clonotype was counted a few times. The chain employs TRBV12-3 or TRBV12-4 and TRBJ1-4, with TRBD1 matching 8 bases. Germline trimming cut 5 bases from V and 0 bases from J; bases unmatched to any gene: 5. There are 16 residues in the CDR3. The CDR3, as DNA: TGTGCCAGCAGTGCCGGGACAGGAGCAACTAATGAAAAACTGTTTTTT. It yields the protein CASSAGTGATNEKLFF.

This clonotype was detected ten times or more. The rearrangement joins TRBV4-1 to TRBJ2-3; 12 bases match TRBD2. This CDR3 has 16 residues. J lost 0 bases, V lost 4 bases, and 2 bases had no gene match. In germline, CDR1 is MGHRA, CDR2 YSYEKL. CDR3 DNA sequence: TGCGCCAGCAGCCGCGGACTAGCGGGGAGCACAGATACGCAGTATTTT. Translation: CASSRGLAGSTDTQYF.

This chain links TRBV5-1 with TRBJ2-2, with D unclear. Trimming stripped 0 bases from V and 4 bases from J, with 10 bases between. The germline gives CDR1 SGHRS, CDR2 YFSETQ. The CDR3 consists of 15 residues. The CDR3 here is CASSLDPSGTGELFF. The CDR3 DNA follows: TGCGCCAGCAGCTTGGACCCCTCGGGCACCGGGGAGCTGTTTTTT.

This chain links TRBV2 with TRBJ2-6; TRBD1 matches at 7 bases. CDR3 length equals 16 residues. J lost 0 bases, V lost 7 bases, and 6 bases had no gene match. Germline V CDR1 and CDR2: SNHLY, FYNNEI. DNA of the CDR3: TGTGCCAGCACTCAGACAGGGATCTCTGGGGCCAACGTCCTGACTTTC. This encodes CASTQTGISGANVLTF.

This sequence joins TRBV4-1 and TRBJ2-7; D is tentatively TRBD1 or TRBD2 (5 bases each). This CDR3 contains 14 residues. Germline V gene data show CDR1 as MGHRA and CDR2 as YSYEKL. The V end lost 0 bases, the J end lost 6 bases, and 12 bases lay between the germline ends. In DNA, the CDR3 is TGCGCCAGCAGCCAAGAAGGGGCAGGGACCGAGCAGTACTTC. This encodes CASSQEGAGTEQYF.

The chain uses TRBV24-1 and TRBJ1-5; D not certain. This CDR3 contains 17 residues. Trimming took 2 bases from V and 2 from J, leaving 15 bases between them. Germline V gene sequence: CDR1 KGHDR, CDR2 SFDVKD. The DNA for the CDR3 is TGTGCCACCAGTGATTGGACCGGGCCTCGAGGCAATCAGCCCCAGCATTTT. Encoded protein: CATSDWTGPRGNQPQHF.

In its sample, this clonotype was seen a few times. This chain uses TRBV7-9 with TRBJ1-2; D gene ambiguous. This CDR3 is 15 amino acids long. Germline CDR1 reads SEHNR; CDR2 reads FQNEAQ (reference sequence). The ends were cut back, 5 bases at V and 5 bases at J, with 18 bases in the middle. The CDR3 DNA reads TGTGCCAGCAGCGCCGGGCGGAGGGTTCGGTATGGCTACACCTTC. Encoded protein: CASSAGRRVRYGYTF.

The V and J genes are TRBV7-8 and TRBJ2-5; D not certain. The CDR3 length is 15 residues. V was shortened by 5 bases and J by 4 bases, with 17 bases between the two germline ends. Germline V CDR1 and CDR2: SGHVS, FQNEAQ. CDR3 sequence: CASSPRGRSRETQYF. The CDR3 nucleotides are TGTGCCAGCAGCCCCCGAGGACGGTCGCGAGAGACCCAGTACTTC. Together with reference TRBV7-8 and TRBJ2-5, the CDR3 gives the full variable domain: GAGVSQSPRYKVAKRGQDVALRCDPISGHVSLFWYQQALGQGPEFLTYFQNEAQLDKSGLPSDRFFAERPEGSVSTLKIQRTQQEDSAVYLCASSPRGRSRETQYFGPGTRLLVL.

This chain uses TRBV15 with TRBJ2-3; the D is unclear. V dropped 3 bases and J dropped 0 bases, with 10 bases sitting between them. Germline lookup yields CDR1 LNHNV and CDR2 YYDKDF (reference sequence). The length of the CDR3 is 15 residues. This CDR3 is CATSSSGTSTDTQYF. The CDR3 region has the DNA TGTGCCACCAGCAGTTCTGGCACTAGCACAGATACGCAGTATTTT.

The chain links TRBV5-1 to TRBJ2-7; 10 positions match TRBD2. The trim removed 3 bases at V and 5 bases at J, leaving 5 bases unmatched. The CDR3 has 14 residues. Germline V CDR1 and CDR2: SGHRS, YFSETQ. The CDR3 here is CASSSSGTSDEQYF. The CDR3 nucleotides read TGCGCCAGCAGCTCGTCCGGGACTAGCGACGAGCAGTACTTC.

The CDR3 loop is CATSETGTGGGEQYF. For the CDR3, the DNA is TGTGCCACCAGTGAGACCGGGACAGGGGGCGGAGAGCAGTACTTC. The V gene is TRBV24-1, the J gene TRBJ2-7, with 12 bases that match TRBD1. V dropped 4 bases and J dropped 7; count of bases not matched to a gene: 7. Germline CDR1 and CDR2: KGHDR and SFDVKD. There are 15 residues in the CDR3.

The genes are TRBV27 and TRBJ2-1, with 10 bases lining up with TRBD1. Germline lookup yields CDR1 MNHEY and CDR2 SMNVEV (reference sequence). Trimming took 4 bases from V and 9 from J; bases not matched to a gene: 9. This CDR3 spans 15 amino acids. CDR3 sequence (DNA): TGTGCCAGCAGTTCTCGGGGACAGGGGTTTGGTGAGCAGTTCTTC. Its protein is CASSSRGQGFGEQFF.

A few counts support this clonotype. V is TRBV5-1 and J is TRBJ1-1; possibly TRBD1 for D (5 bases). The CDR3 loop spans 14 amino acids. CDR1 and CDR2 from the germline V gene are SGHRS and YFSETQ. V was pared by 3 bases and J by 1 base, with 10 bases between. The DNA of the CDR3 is TGCGCCAGCAGCTACGACGGGGGGAACACTGAAGCTTTCTTT. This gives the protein CASSYDGGNTEAFF.

The CDR3: CASTITEAFF. In DNA, the CDR3 is TGTGCCAGCACCATCACTGAAGCTTTCTTT. The chain couples TRBV7-9 to TRBJ1-1; D not certain. Looked up from germline, CDR1 is SEHNR and CDR2 is FQNEAQ (reference sequence). Trimming pared 7 bases from V and 4 bases from J, leaving 4 bases between. CDR3 length: 10 residues.

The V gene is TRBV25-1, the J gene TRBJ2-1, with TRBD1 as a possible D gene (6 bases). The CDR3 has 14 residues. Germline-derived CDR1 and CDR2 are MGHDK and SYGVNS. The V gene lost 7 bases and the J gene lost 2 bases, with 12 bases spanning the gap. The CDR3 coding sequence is TGTGCCAGCACCCCGTCAGGGGCCTACAATGAGCAGTTCTTC. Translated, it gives CASTPSGAYNEQFF. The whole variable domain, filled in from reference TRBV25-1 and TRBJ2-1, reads EADIYQTPRYLVIGTGKKITLECSQTMGHDKMYWYQQDPGMELHLIHYSYGVNSTEKGDLSSESTVSRIRTEHFPLTLESARPSHTSQYLCASTPSGAYNEQFFGPGTRLTVL.

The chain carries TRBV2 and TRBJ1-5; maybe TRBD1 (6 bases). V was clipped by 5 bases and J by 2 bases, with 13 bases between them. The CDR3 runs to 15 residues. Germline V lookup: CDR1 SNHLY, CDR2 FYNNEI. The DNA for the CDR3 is TGTGCCAGCAGTTCACAGGGAGAGGGCAATCAGCCCCAGCATTTT. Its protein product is CASSSQGEGNQPQHF.

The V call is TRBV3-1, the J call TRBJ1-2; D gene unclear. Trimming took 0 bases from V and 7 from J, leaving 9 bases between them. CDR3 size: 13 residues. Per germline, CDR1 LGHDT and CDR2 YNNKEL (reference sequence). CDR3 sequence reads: CASSQDAGSGYTF. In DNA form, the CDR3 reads TGTGCCAGCAGCCAAGATGCGGGGTCTGGCTACACCTTC.

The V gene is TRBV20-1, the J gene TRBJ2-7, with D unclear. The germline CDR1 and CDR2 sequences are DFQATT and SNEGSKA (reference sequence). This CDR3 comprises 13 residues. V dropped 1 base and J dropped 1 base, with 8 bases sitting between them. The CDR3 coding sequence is TGCAGTGCTAGAGGTGCAGGATCCTACGAGCAGTACTTC. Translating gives CSARGAGSYEQYF.

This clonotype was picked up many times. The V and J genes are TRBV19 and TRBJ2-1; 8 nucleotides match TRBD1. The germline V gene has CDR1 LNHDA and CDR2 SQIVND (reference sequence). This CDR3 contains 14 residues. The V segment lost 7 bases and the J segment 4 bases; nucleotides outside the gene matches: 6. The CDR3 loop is CASNPGGFYNEQFF. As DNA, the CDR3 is TGTGCCAGTAATCCAGGGGGCTTTTACAATGAGCAGTTCTTC.

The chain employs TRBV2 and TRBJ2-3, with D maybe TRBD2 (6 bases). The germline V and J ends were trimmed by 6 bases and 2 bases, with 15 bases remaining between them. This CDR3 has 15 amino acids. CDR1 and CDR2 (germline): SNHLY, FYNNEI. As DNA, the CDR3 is TGTGCCAGCAGCCCCCTAGCGAGCCCCACAGATACGCAGTATTTT. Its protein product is CASSPLASPTDTQYF.

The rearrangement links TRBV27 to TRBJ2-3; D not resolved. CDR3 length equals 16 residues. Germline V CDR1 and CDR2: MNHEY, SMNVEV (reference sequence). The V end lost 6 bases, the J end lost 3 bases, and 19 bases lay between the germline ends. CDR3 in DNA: TGTGCCAGCAGCCAGCTCAACCCCCTCCCGACAGATACGCAGTATTTT. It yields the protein CASSQLNPLPTDTQYF.

In nucleotides, the CDR3 is TGTGCCAGCAGTTCCTCTTTACTAGCGCGGTTGAACAATGAGCAGTTCTTC. Its protein product is CASSSSLLARLNNEQFF. The V and J genes are TRBV27 and TRBJ2-1, with 7 bases aligning to TRBD2. Germline CDR1 and CDR2: MNHEY and SMNVEV (reference sequence). The V and J ends lost 4 bases and 5 bases, in that order; junction bases with no gene match: 14. The CDR3 consists of 17 residues.

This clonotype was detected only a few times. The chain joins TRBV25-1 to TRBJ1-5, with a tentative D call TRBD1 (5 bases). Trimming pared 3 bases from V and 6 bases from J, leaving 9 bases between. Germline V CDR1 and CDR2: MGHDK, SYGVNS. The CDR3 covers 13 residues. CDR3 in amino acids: CASSETGGQPQHF. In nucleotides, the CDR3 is TGTGCCAGCAGTGAGACCGGGGGTCAGCCCCAGCATTTT.

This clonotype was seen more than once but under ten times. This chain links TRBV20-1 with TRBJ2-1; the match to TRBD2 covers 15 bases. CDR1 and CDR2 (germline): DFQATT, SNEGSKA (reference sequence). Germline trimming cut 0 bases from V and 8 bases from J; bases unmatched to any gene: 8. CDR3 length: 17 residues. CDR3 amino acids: CSARDRRTSGRADEQFF. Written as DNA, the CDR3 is TGCAGTGCTAGAGATCGCCGGACTAGCGGGAGGGCCGATGAGCAGTTCTTC.

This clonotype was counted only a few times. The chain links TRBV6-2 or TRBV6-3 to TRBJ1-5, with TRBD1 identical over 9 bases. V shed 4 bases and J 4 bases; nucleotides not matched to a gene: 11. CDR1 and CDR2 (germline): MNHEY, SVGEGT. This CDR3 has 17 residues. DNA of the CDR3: TGTGCCAGCAGTTCCACAACCGGGACAGGGAGAAATCAGCCCCAGCATTTT. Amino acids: CASSSTTGTGRNQPQHF.